The table lists the clone carrying this T cell receptor beta chain with a few counts. These data originate in a study of control samples from healthy donors and cancer patients. Profiling relied on immunoSEQ multiplex PCR, and the TCRdb table lists in-frame clones only, not all of them. The table lists around 110,000 clones, around 91% of them singletons. V was pared by 0 bases and J by 10 bases, with 12 bases between. CDR1 and CDR2 (germline): SGHAT, FQNNGV. The CDR3 extends over 14 amino acids. The specimen sequenced was PBMCs. This chain uses TRBV11-2 with TRBJ1-4, with D unclear. The sequence derives from a woman between 45 and 60 years old with colorectal cancer. The chain's CDR3 is CASSLDRQAGKLFF. The CDR3 DNA follows: TGTGCCAGCAGCTTAGACCGTCAAGCGGGAAAACTGTTTTTT.